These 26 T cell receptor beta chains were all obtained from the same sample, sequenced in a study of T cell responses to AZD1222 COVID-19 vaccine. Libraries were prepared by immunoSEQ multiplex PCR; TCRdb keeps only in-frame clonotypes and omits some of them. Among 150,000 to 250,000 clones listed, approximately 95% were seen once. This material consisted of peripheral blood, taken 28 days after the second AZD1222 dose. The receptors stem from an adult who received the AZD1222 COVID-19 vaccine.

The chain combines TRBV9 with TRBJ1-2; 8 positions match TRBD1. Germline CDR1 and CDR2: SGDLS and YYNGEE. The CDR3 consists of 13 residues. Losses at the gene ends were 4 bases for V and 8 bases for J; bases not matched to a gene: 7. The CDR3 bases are TGTGCCAGCAGCCCCACCGGGACAGGAGGCTACACCTTC. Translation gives CASSPTGTGGYTF.

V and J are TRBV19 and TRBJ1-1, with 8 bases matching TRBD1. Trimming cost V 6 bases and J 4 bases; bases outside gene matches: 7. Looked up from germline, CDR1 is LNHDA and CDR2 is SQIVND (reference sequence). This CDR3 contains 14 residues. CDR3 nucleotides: TGTGCCAGTAGCCCGGTCAGGGGGCCCACTGAAGCTTTCTTT. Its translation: CASSPVRGPTEAFF. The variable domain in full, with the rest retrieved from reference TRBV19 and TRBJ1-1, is DGGITQSPKYLFRKEGQNVTLSCEQNLNHDAMYWYRQDPGQGLRLIYYSQIVNDFQKGDIAEGYSVSREKKESFPLTVTSAQKNPTAFYLCASSPVRGPTEAFFGQGTRLTVV.

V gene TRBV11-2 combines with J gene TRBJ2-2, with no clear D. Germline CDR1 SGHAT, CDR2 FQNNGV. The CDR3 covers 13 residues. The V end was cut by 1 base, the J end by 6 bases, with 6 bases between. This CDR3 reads CASSLVSPGELFF. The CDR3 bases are TGTGCCAGCAGCTTAGTGAGCCCCGGGGAGCTGTTTTTT. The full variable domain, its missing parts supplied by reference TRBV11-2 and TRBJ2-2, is EAGVAQSPRYKIIEKRQSVAFWCNPISGHATLYWYQQILGQGPKLLIQFQNNGVVDDSQLPKDRFSAERLKGVDSTLKIQPAKLEDSAVYLCASSLVSPGELFFGEGSRLTVL.

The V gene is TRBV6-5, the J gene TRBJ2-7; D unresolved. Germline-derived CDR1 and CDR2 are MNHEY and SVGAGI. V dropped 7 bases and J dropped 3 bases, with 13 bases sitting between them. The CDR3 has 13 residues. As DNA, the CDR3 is TGTGCCAGCATGAATTTGGTCATCTACGAGCAGTACTTC. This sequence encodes CASMNLVIYEQYF.

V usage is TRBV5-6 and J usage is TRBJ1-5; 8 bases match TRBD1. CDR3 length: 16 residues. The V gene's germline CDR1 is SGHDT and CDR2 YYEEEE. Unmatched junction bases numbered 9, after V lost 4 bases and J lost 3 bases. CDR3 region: CASSPSGQGYNQPQHF. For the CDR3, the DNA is TGTGCCAGCAGCCCGAGCGGACAGGGCTACAATCAGCCCCAGCATTTT.

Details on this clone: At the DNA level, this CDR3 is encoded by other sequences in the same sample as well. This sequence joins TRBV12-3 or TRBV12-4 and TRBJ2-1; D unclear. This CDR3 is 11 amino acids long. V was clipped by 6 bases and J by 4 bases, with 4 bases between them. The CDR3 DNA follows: TGTGCCAGCAGCTCATACAATGAGCAGTTCTTC. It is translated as CASSSYNEQFF.

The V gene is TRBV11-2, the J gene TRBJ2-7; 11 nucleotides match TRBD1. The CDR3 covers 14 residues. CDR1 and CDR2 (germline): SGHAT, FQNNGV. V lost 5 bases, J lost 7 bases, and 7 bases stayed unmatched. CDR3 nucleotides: TGTGCCAGCAGCGCGGGACAGGGGGGACTGGAGCAGTACTTC. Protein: CASSAGQGGLEQYF.

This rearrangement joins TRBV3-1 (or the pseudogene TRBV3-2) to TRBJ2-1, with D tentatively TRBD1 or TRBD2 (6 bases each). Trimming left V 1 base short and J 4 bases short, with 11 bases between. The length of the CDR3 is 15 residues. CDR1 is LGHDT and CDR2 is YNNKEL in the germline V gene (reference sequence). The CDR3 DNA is TGTGCCAGCAGCCAAGGGGGGGCCCGGTACAATGAGCAGTTCTTC. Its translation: CASSQGGARYNEQFF.

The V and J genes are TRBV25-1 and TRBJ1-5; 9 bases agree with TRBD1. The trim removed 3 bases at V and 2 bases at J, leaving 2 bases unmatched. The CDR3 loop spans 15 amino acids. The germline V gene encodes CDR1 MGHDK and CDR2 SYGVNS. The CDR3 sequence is CASSERTGGNQPQHF. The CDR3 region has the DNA TGTGCCAGCAGTGAGCGGACAGGGGGCAATCAGCCCCAGCATTTT.

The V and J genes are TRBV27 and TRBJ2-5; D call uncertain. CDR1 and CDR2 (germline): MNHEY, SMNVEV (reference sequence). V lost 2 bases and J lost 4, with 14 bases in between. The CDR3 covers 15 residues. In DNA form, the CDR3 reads TGTGCCAGCAGTTTAAGTGGAGCTAGATCAGAGACCCAGTACTTC. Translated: CASSLSGARSETQYF.

CDR3 sequence reads: CATSRDRGSYGYTF. The CDR3 DNA follows: TGTGCCACCAGCAGAGATAGGGGGAGCTATGGCTACACCTTC. The J gene is TRBJ1-2, the V gene TRBV15, with D possibly being TRBD1 (6 bases). The ends were cut back, 0 bases at V and 4 bases at J, with 9 bases in the middle. The CDR3 is 14 amino acids. Germline CDR1 and CDR2: LNHNV and YYDKDF (reference sequence).

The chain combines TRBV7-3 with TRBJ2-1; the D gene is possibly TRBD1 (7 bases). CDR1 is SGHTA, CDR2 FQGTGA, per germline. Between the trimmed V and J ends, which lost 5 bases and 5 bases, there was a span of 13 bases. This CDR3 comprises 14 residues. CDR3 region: CASSAGTANNEQFF. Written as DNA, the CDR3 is TGTGCCAGCAGCGCGGGGACAGCCAACAATGAGCAGTTCTTC. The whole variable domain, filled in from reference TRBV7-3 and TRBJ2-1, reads GAGVSQTPSNKVTEKGKYVELRCDPISGHTALYWYRQSLGQGPEFLIYFQGTGAADDSGLPNDRFFAVRPEGSVSTLKIQRTERGDSAVYLCASSAGTANNEQFFGPGTRLTVL.

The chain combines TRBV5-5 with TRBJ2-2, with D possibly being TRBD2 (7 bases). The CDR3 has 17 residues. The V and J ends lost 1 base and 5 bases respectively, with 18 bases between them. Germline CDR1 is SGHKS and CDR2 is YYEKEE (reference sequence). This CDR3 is CASSLTPLAGATGELFF. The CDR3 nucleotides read TGTGCCAGCAGCTTGACCCCTCTGGCGGGGGCGACCGGGGAGCTGTTTTTT. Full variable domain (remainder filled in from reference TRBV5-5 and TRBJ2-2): DAGVTQSPTHLIKTRGQQVTLRCSPISGHKSVSWYQQVLGQGPQFIFQYYEKEERGRGNFPDRFSARQFPNYSSELNVNALLLGDSALYLCASSLTPLAGATGELFFGEGSRLTVL.

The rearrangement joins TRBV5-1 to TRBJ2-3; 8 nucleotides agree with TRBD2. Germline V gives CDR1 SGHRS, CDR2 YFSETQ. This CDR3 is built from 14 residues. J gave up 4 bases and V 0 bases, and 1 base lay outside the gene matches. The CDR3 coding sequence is TGCGCCAGCAGCTTGGAGCGGGGGCCAGATACGCAGTATTTT. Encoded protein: CASSLERGPDTQYF.

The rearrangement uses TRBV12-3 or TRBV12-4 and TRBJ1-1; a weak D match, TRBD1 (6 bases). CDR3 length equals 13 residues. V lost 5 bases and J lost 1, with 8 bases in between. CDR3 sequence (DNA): TGTGCCAGCAGTCCAGGGGCGAACACTGAAGCTTTCTTT. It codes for CASSPGANTEAFF.

In DNA, the CDR3 is TGTGCCATCAGTGAGCCCCGGGAAAAACTGTTTTTT. Amino acid sequence: CAISEPREKLFF. The chain combines TRBV10-3 with TRBJ1-4; D is undetermined. CDR3 length equals 12 residues. V shed 2 bases and J shed 8 bases, with 6 bases lying between them. Germline V gene lookup returns CDR1 ENHRY and CDR2 SYGVKD.

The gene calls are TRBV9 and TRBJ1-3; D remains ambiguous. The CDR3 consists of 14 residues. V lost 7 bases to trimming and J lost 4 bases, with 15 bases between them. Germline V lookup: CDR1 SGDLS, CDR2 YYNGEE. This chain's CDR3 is CASAPLDQGNTIYF. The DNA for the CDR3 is TGTGCCAGCGCCCCTTTGGATCAAGGAAACACCATATATTTT.

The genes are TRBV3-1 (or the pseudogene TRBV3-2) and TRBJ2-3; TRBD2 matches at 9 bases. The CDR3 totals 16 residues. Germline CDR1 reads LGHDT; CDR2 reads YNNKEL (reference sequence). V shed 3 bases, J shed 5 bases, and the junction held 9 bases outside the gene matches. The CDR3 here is CASSHLAGPQGDTQYF. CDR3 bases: TGTGCCAGCAGCCACCTAGCGGGGCCTCAAGGAGATACGCAGTATTTT.

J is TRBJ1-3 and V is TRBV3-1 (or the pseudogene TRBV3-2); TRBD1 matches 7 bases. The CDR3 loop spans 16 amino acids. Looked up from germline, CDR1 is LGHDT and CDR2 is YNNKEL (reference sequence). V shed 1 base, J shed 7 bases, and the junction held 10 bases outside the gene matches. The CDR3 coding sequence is TGTGCCAGCAGCCAAGTCCTAACAGGGGAACGGAACACCATATATTTT. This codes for CASSQVLTGERNTIYF.

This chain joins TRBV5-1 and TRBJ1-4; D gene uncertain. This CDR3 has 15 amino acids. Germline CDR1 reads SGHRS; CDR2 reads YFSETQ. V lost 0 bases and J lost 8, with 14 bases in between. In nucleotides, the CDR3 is TGCGCCAGCAGCTTGGATCCGAATTTGAGGGAAAAACTGTTTTTT. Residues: CASSLDPNLREKLFF.

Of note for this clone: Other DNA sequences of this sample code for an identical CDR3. For the CDR3, the DNA is TGTGCCAGCAGTCTGGGGACAGGCTATGGCTACACCTTC. It is translated as CASSLGTGYGYTF. V gene TRBV12-3 or TRBV12-4 combines with J gene TRBJ1-2, with 8 positions matching TRBD1. The CDR3 is 13 amino acids. With 5 bases clipped from V and 4 bases from J, the junction kept 3 bases outside the gene matches.

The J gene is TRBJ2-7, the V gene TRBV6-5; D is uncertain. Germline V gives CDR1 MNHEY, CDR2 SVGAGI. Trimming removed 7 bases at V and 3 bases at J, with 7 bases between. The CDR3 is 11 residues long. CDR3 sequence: CASKTDYEQYF. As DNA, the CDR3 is TGTGCCAGCAAAACAGACTACGAGCAGTACTTC.

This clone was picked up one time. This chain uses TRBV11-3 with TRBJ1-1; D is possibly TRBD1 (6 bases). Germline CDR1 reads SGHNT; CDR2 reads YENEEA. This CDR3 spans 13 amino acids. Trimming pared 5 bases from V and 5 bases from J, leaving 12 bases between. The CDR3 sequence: CASSQNRETEAFF. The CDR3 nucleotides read TGTGCCAGCAGCCAAAACAGGGAAACTGAAGCTTTCTTT.

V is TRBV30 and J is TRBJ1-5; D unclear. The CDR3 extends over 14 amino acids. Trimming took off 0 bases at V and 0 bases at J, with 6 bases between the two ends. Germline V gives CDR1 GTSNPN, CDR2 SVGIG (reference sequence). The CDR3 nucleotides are TGTGCCTGGAGTGTAGGCCATAGCAATCAGCCCCAGCATTTT. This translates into CAWSVGHSNQPQHF.

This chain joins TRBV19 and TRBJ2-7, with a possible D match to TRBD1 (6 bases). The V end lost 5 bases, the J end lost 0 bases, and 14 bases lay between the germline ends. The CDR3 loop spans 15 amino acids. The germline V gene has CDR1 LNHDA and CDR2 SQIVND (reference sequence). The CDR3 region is CASSDRTASSYEQYF. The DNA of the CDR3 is TGTGCCAGTAGTGACAGGACAGCGAGCTCCTACGAGCAGTACTTC.

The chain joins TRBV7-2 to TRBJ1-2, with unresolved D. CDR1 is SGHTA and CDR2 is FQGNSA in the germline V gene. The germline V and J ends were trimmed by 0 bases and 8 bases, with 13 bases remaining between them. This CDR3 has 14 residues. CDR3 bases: TGTGCCAGCAGCTTAGCTAGCCTCATCGGGGGCTACACCTTC. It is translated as CASSLASLIGGYTF.